This entry features one T cell receptor (beta chain) sequence. Clones were read by immunoSEQ multiplex PCR, and TCRdb kept only the in-frame ones, dropping some. The sample holds approximately 81,000 clones, almost 96% seen once. This record comes from a study of technical replicates of blood from four donors. This CDR3 is 13 amino acids long. V lost 1 base and J 5 bases, leaving 9 bases between the germline ends. CDR1 SGHDT and CDR2 YYEEEE come from the germline V gene. The TCR was taken from a human donor in good health. The sequenced material came from T cells isolated from PBMCs. V gene TRBV5-6 combines with J gene TRBJ1-2; TRBD1 might be the D (5 bases). The CDR3 sequence is CASSLNRRYGYTF. CDR3 nucleotides: TGTGCCAGCAGCTTGAACAGGCGGTATGGCTACACCTTC.